The 28 T cell receptor beta chains listed next were all sequenced from one sample in a study of blood T cells in healthy people across ages. Primers used in a second PCR of about 7 to 11 cycles were a sample-barcoded 5' primer and a J-beta primer mix. TCRdb fed the 5' RACE reads into MiXCR, producing one record per CDR3 protein. The sample has 1.5 million to 2 million distinct CDR3 sequences; roughly 28% are singletons. Sequencing was done on a sample of blood. Source of these receptors: a woman aged 30 to 39 in good health.

This chain uses TRBV3-1 with TRBJ2-3, with 9 bases lining up with TRBD2. Germline assignment: CDR1 LGHDT and CDR2 YNNKEL (reference sequence). CDR3 length equals 16 residues. The junction had 8 bases not matched to a gene; V was cut back by 4 bases and J by 3 bases. This CDR3 reads CASSLRMGLATDTQYF. The DNA for the CDR3 is TGTGCCAGCAGCCTCCGAATGGGACTAGCAACAGATACGCAGTATTTT.

The genes are TRBV13 and TRBJ1-2, with unresolved D. The CDR3 has 11 residues. Germline V gives CDR1 PRHDT, CDR2 FYEKMQ (reference sequence). V was pared by 1 base and J by 10 bases, with 7 bases between. CDR3 amino acids: CASSLDQDYTF. The CDR3 nucleotides read TGTGCCAGCAGCTTAGATCAGGACTACACCTTC.

The table lists this clonotype with a few counts. J is TRBJ2-7 and V is TRBV15, with TRBD1 identical over 11 bases. The CDR3 has 15 amino acids. The V segment lost 3 bases and the J segment 5 bases; nucleotides outside the gene matches: 6. In germline, CDR1 is LNHNV, CDR2 YYDKDF (reference sequence). CDR3 DNA sequence: TGTGCCACCAGCAGCGGACAGGGGGCGAAAGACGAGCAGTACTTC. This translates into CATSSGQGAKDEQYF.

This clonotype was counted a few times. The chain is built from TRBV11-2 and TRBJ2-2; 8 nucleotides agree with TRBD1. The CDR3 totals 16 residues. J gave up 8 bases and V 2 bases, and 10 bases lay outside the gene matches. In germline, CDR1 is SGHAT, CDR2 FQNNGV. CDR3 bases: TGTGCCAGCAGCTTACCCGGAGGACAGGGCGAAGGGGAGCTGTTTTTT. This sequence encodes CASSLPGGQGEGELFF.

This clonotype has just a few counts. This chain links TRBV20-1 with TRBJ2-5; possible D gene TRBD2, 8 bases. CDR3 length: 14 residues. Germline V lookup: CDR1 DFQATT, CDR2 SNEGSKA (reference sequence). V was shortened by 5 bases and J by 1 base, with 14 bases between the two germline ends. The CDR3 is CSAVQGTSQETQYF. DNA for the CDR3: TGCAGTGCTGTACAGGGGACTAGCCAAGAGACCCAGTACTTC.

This clonotype was seen a handful of times. CDR3: CSASGGEYGYTF. DNA of the CDR3: TGCAGTGCTTCAGGGGGCGAGTATGGCTACACCTTC. V usage is TRBV20-1 and J usage is TRBJ1-2, with 8 nucleotides matching TRBD1. Losses at the gene ends were 5 bases for V and 5 bases for J; bases not matched to a gene: 4. This CDR3 comprises 12 residues. Germline-derived CDR1 and CDR2 are DFQATT and SNEGSKA (reference sequence).

This clonotype was seen only a few times. A read error may produce the germline difference seen at one junction end. The gene calls are TRBV4-1 and TRBJ1-2, with D perhaps matching TRBD1 (5 bases). This CDR3 is built from 14 residues. Germline V lookup: CDR1 MGHRA, CDR2 YSYEKL. CDR3 DNA: TGCGCCAGTAGCCAAGATCAGGGAGGAGGAGGCTACACCTTC. Amino acid sequence: CASSQDQGGGGYTF.

The table lists this clonotype with a few counts. The chain employs TRBV12-3 or TRBV12-4 and TRBJ1-1; no reliable D call. The length of the CDR3 is 12 residues. V was shortened by 2 bases and J by 8 bases, with 9 bases between the two germline ends. CDR3 bases: TGTGCCAGCAGTTTATCTTGGGTGGAAGCTTTCTTT. Protein product: CASSLSWVEAFF.

The table lists this clonotype with a few counts. This chain joins TRBV20-1 and TRBJ1-1; D call uncertain. The CDR3 extends over 16 amino acids. The V end lost 6 bases, the J end lost 1 base, and 21 bases lay between the germline ends. CDR1 and CDR2 (germline): DFQATT, SNEGSKA (reference sequence). CDR3 amino acids: CSAARVQGNPNTEAFF. The CDR3 DNA sequence: TGCAGTGCCGCTCGCGTCCAAGGAAATCCGAACACTGAAGCTTTCTTT.

This clonotype has a handful of counts. The chain combines TRBV20-1 with TRBJ2-7; weak D call: TRBD2 (7 bases). The CDR3 sequence is 13 residues long. Per germline, CDR1 DFQATT and CDR2 SNEGSKA (reference sequence). Trimming removed 4 bases at V and 0 bases at J, with 10 bases between. CDR3 coding DNA: TGCAGTGCTACCGGGGGGCCCTCCTACGAGCAGTACTTC. Translation: CSATGGPSYEQYF.

This chain uses TRBV29-1 with TRBJ2-7; 8 bases line up with TRBD1. This CDR3 spans 16 amino acids. The ends lost 0 bases at V and 0 bases at J; junction bases unmatched: 7. Germline V CDR1 and CDR2: SQVTM, ANQGSEA. CDR3 sequence: CSVEDRSGTGSYEQYF. The CDR3 DNA follows: TGCAGCGTTGAAGATCGCTCCGGGACAGGCTCCTACGAGCAGTACTTC.

V gene TRBV3-1 combines with J gene TRBJ2-2; no firm D call. With 0 bases removed from V and 0 bases from J, the gap between germline ends came to 5 bases. Germline CDR1 reads LGHDT; CDR2 reads YNNKEL (reference sequence). This CDR3 comprises 15 residues. The CDR3 coding sequence is TGTGCCAGCAGCCAAGAGAGGACGAACACCGGGGAGCTGTTTTTT. Translating it yields CASSQERTNTGELFF. The entire variable domain, with the rest obtained from reference TRBV3-1 and TRBJ2-2, is as follows: DTAVSQTPKYLVTQMGNDKSIKCEQNLGHDTMYWYKQDSKKFLKIMFSYNNKELIINETVPNRFSPKSPDKAHLNLHINSLELGDSAVYFCASSQERTNTGELFFGEGSRLTVL.

This chain connects TRBV24-1 to TRBJ2-3; 8 positions agree with TRBD2. The CDR3 extends over 16 amino acids. Germline V lookup: CDR1 KGHDR, CDR2 SFDVKD. V lost 5 bases to trimming and J lost 4 bases; unmatched junction nucleotides: 10. The CDR3 sequence is CATSARWTSYSDTQYF. The CDR3, as DNA: TGTGCCACCAGTGCCAGATGGACTAGCTATTCAGATACGCAGTATTTT.

The chain links TRBV6-6 to TRBJ1-5, with a tentative D call TRBD1 (5 bases). V lost 2 bases and J lost 9, with 17 bases in between. CDR3 length: 15 residues. Germline lookup yields CDR1 MNHNY and CDR2 SVGAGI (reference sequence). CDR3 sequence reads: CASSYNDSPSRPQHF. CDR3 in DNA: TGTGCCAGCAGTTACAACGACAGCCCGAGTCGGCCCCAGCATTTT.

The V and J genes are TRBV19 and TRBJ2-1; 9 bases agree with TRBD2. V shed 9 bases and J 4 bases; nucleotides not matched to a gene: 7. Germline V CDR1 and CDR2: LNHDA, SQIVND (reference sequence). The CDR3 has 14 residues. CDR3 loop: CASLPSGAYNEQFF. In DNA, the CDR3 is TGTGCCAGCCTGCCTAGCGGGGCATACAATGAGCAGTTCTTC.

This clonotype has a handful of counts. The chain is built from TRBV13 and TRBJ1-1; no clear D gene. With 1 base removed from V and 5 bases from J, the gap between germline ends came to 20 bases. Per the germline V gene, CDR1 is PRHDT and CDR2 is FYEKMQ (reference sequence). CDR3 length: 17 residues. CDR3 sequence (DNA): TGTGCCAGCAGCTTAGCCGGGCTCCCCTCGGGATCTACTGAAGCTTTCTTT. This gives the protein CASSLAGLPSGSTEAFF.

In its sample, this clonotype was seen many times. The rearrangement links TRBV18 to TRBJ2-7; TRBD2 matches 12 bases. The CDR3 extends over 17 amino acids. Losses at the gene ends were 4 bases for V and 2 bases for J; bases not matched to a gene: 9. Germline assignment: CDR1 KGHSH and CDR2 LQKENI. The CDR3 nucleotides are TGTGCCAGCTCACGCGGGACTAGCGGGTCGGATCCCTACGAGCAGTACTTC. Protein sequence: CASSRGTSGSDPYEQYF.

In regard to this clonotype: A single base separates this from a much larger clone, so it may be a read error. The chain employs TRBV10-3 and TRBJ2-1; maybe TRBD2 (6 bases). The CDR3 is 15 amino acids. The germline gives CDR1 ENHRY, CDR2 SYGVKD. V dropped 10 bases and J dropped 2 bases, with 18 bases sitting between them. CDR3 nucleotide sequence: TGTGCCACCCTGGGAGGCCTGGGTCCCTACAATGAGCAGTTCTTC. The encoded protein is CATLGGLGPYNEQFF.

As regards this clonotype: The junction does not match germline at one end; this may be a read error. The rearrangement links TRBV10-3 to TRBJ2-1; TRBD2 is a possible D gene (6 bases). Looked up from germline, CDR1 is ENHRY and CDR2 is SYGVKD. The CDR3 has 15 residues. CDR3 sequence reads: CAISVAENSYNELFF. The CDR3 DNA is TGTGCCATCAGTGTAGCGGAAAACTCCTACAATGAGCTGTTCTTC.

The DNA of the CDR3 is TGCAGTGCTAGGGGACAGGGGGTTGACGAGCAGTACTTC. Its protein is CSARGQGVDEQYF. V and J are TRBV20-1 and TRBJ2-7, with 11 bases fitting TRBD1. Germline assignment: CDR1 DFQATT and CDR2 SNEGSKA (reference sequence). The length of the CDR3 is 13 residues. Trimming removed 3 bases from V and 5 bases from J; junction bases left unmatched: 3.

The table lists this clonotype with a few counts. The chain links TRBV20-1 to TRBJ1-2; D remains ambiguous. The CDR3 extends over 12 amino acids. Germline CDR1 and CDR2: DFQATT and SNEGSKA (reference sequence). Trimming removed 6 bases at V and 4 bases at J, with 12 bases between. The chain's CDR3 is CSADPSFYGYTF. DNA for the CDR3: TGCAGTGCCGACCCCAGTTTCTATGGCTACACCTTC.

This clonotype was recorded many times. V gene TRBV15 combines with J gene TRBJ2-1, with D maybe TRBD2 (6 bases). Trimming pared 1 base from V and 9 bases from J, leaving 16 bases between. The germline V gene has CDR1 LNHNV and CDR2 YYDKDF (reference sequence). This CDR3 is 15 amino acids long. CDR3 coding DNA: TGTGCCACCAGCAGAGCTAAGGCGGGAATAGGTGAGCAGTTCTTC. Translating gives CATSRAKAGIGEQFF.

The chain combines TRBV10-3 with TRBJ1-1, with a possible D match to TRBD1 (5 bases). Trimming removed 6 bases at V and 1 base at J, with 9 bases between. Germline V gene data show CDR1 as ENHRY and CDR2 as SYGVKD. The CDR3 has 13 residues. The CDR3 spells CAIRPRANTEAFF. The CDR3 nucleotides are TGTGCCATCAGGCCCAGGGCGAACACTGAAGCTTTCTTT.

This chain links TRBV29-1 with TRBJ2-1; 7 positions match TRBD2. Trimming took 3 bases from V and 0 from J; bases not matched to a gene: 5. The CDR3 spans 15 residues. Germline V gene sequence: CDR1 SQVTM, CDR2 ANQGSEA. Written as DNA, the CDR3 is TGCAGCGTTGAGCCTAGCGGAAGCTCCTACAATGAGCAGTTCTTC. This sequence encodes CSVEPSGSSYNEQFF.

This clonotype was seen a few times. The chain links TRBV12-3 or TRBV12-4 to TRBJ2-3, with TRBD2 identical over 8 bases. This CDR3 is built from 15 residues. Losses at the gene ends were 5 bases for V and 4 bases for J; bases not matched to a gene: 8. The CDR3 loop is CASSLSGVDADTQYF. The CDR3 DNA reads TGTGCCAGCAGTCTTAGCGGGGTCGACGCAGATACGCAGTATTTT.

This clonotype was detected many times. This rearrangement joins TRBV24-1 to TRBJ1-2; D is unresolved. In germline, CDR1 is KGHDR, CDR2 SFDVKD. The CDR3 consists of 11 residues. V lost 9 bases to trimming and J lost 7 bases, with 11 bases between them. For the CDR3, the DNA is TGTGCCACCTCCTCTGGTTTTGGCTACACCTTC. It yields the protein CATSSGFGYTF.

The genes are TRBV6-1 and TRBJ2-3; possibly TRBD2 for D (7 bases). Trimming took 2 bases from V and 3 from J, leaving 15 bases between them. CDR1 MNHNS and CDR2 SASEGT come from the germline V gene. CDR3 size: 16 residues. CDR3 bases: TGTGCCAGCAGTGAATTTAGGGGGGGGTCGACAGATACGCAGTATTTT. This translates into CASSEFRGGSTDTQYF.

The chain is built from TRBV15 and TRBJ1-5, with no clear D. Trimming took off 6 bases at V and 3 bases at J, with 12 bases between the two ends. Per the germline V gene, CDR1 is LNHNV and CDR2 is YYDKDF (reference sequence). The CDR3 is 14 amino acids. The CDR3 nucleotides are TGTGCCACCAGGGCCCAGTGGTCCAATCAGCCCCAGCATTTT. Translated: CATRAQWSNQPQHF.